Reported below is one T cell receptor (beta chain). Per the authors' pipeline: Scientists estimated how many nucleated cells there were by amplifying reference gene primers. Only in-frame clones appear in the TCRdb table, and some are missing; sequencing was by immunoSEQ multiplex PCR. V, J and clone size reflect that table, while D and trimming were determined from the DNA. The repertoire holds approximately 56,000 clones, around 82% seen once, with around a quarter in the top ten. This CDR3 contains 13 residues. Germline V CDR1 and CDR2: KGHSY, FQNENV. V was pared by 4 bases and J by 6 bases, with 10 bases between. Seattle's cohort entered during active infection and was followed longitudinally. The sample comes from a study of blood T cell repertoires in COVID-19. The wider study: Samples of COVID-19 (acute and convalescent) were obtained from the United States, Italy and Spain. Sources were T cells, B-cell-depleted T cells, or PBMCs; the material itself was cDNA or gDNA.

The sample taken for sequencing was peripheral blood. The TCR comes from a woman of 80 years or more with COVID-19, enrolled during active disease. This chain connects TRBV16 to TRBJ1-5; no clear D. CDR3 nucleotide sequence: TGTGCCAGCAGCCCCAAGTTAGTTCAGCCCCAGCATTTT. This sequence encodes CASSPKLVQPQHF.